The 10 T cell receptor beta chains in this list originate from one sample, sequenced in a study of blood T cell repertoires in COVID-19 (dated by TCRdb to the early 2020s). The library was built by means of the immunoSEQ multiplex PCR assay. The source is immuneACCESS, and TCRdb retained only in-frame sequences with V and J called. Part of the clones is not carried over; for the studies checked, unresolved V genes explain less than half of this, and the remainder is unexplained. The sample table shows 150,000 or so clones, and 75% to 80% are seen once. Roughly 1.7% of the sample is held by the ten biggest clonotypes. Specimen: peripheral blood. The receptors shown here come from a man older than 75 with acute or convalescent COVID-19.

The DNA for the CDR3 is TGTGCCAGCTCACGGGGGCTTGATGAGCAGTTCTTC. Translated, it gives CASSRGLDEQFF. The chain carries TRBV18 and TRBJ2-1, with D possibly being TRBD1 (6 bases). CDR3 length: 12 amino acids. The V gene's germline CDR1 is KGHSH and CDR2 LQKENI. Trimming took off 4 bases at V and 8 bases at J, with 9 bases between the two ends.

V is TRBV27 and J is TRBJ2-3; 13 positions match TRBD2. The CDR3 extends over 17 amino acids. CDR1 is MNHEY and CDR2 is SMNVEV in the germline V gene (reference sequence). Trimming removed 7 bases from V and 7 bases from J; junction bases left unmatched: 14. CDR3 in DNA: TGTGCCAGCACCCCCAGACTAGGACTAGCGGGGGTGAATACGCAGTATTTT. Translating gives CASTPRLGLAGVNTQYF.

The J gene is TRBJ2-5, the V gene TRBV6-5, with 7 bases fitting TRBD1. The germline CDR1 and CDR2 sequences are MNHEY and SVGAGI. The CDR3 totals 13 residues. V lost 7 bases, J lost 7 bases, and 9 bases stayed unmatched. The CDR3 here is CASNPGQRPTQYF. The CDR3 nucleotides read TGTGCCAGCAATCCGGGACAGAGGCCGACCCAGTACTTC.

This clone was seen a few times. This rearrangement joins TRBV6-5 to TRBJ1-2, with 10 bases lining up with TRBD1. The trim removed 5 bases at V and 4 bases at J, leaving 7 bases unmatched. Germline CDR1 and CDR2: MNHEY and SVGAGI. CDR3 length: 15 amino acids. CDR3 amino acids: CASSTRTGGIYGYTF. In DNA form, the CDR3 reads TGTGCCAGCAGTACCCGGACAGGGGGGATCTATGGCTACACCTTC.

The chain carries TRBV6-5 and TRBJ2-3; D might be TRBD2 (6 bases). The CDR3 runs 15 residues. Germline V gene sequence: CDR1 MNHEY, CDR2 SVGAGI. Trimming shortened V by 5 bases and J by 5 bases, and 17 bases separated the two germline ends. The CDR3 loop reads CASSIDGGLGDTQYF. The DNA for the CDR3 is TGTGCCAGCAGTATCGACGGGGGACTTGGAGATACGCAGTATTTT.

This chain links TRBV7-8 with TRBJ1-2; weak D call: TRBD1 (6 bases). The CDR3 has 16 residues. CDR1 and CDR2 (germline): SGHVS, FQNEAQ. V lost 1 base and J 10 bases, leaving 22 bases between the germline ends. The CDR3 loop reads CASSLGVGALGTPYTF. CDR3 bases: TGTGCCAGCAGCTTAGGTGTGGGGGCTCTAGGGACACCCTACACCTTC.

The chain is built from TRBV11-2 and TRBJ1-4; 10 positions match TRBD1. Trimming took 5 bases from V and 6 from J; bases not matched to a gene: 6. CDR1 is SGHAT and CDR2 is FQNNGV in the germline V gene. The length of the CDR3 is 15 residues. This chain's CDR3 is CASSRVDRGYEKLFF. The DNA of the CDR3 is TGTGCCAGCAGCCGGGTGGACAGGGGGTATGAAAAACTGTTTTTT.

This clone was picked up a small number of times. The chain employs TRBV6-2 or TRBV6-3 and TRBJ1-2, with D perhaps matching TRBD1 (6 bases). The germline V and J ends were trimmed by 5 bases and 4 bases, with 20 bases remaining between them. CDR3 length equals 16 residues. The germline CDR1 and CDR2 sequences are MNHEY and SVGEGT. CDR3 loop: CASSTLGPGQTYGYTF. The CDR3 DNA reads TGTGCCAGCAGTACCCTAGGGCCCGGACAGACCTATGGCTACACCTTC.

The V gene is TRBV18, the J gene TRBJ2-3; 8 bases match TRBD1. CDR1 is KGHSH and CDR2 is LQKENI in the germline V gene. Unmatched junction bases numbered 4, after V lost 3 bases and J lost 2 bases. CDR3 length equals 15 residues. This CDR3 reads CASSPPGQATDTQYF. DNA for the CDR3: TGTGCCAGCTCACCTCCGGGACAGGCCACAGATACGCAGTATTTT.

This CDR3 is CASRYTGGGSPLHF. The CDR3, as DNA: TGTGCCAGCAGATACACAGGGGGCGGTTCACCCCTCCACTTT. This chain links TRBV7-2 with TRBJ1-6; 9 nucleotides match TRBD1. The length of the CDR3 is 14 residues. J lost 9 bases, V lost 6 bases, and 6 bases had no gene match. Germline V gives CDR1 SGHTA, CDR2 FQGNSA.